These 13 T cell receptor beta chains share one sample of origin, sequenced in a study of T cell clonotyping in hematopoietic cell transplantation. Data came from immunoSEQ multiplex PCR; TCRdb stores just in-frame clones and leaves some out. Of some 14,000 clones listed, over 85% are singletons. The specimen comprised PBMCs, sampled 30 days after allogeneic stem cell transplant. The source is a male patient between 60 and 69 years old who had an allogeneic stem cell transplant from an unrelated donor, so the T cells may come from the graft donor. Some clones in this sample may be carry-over from other donors' samples.

The rearrangement joins TRBV7-9 to TRBJ2-5, with a tentative D call TRBD1 (7 bases). Deletions cut 4 bases from V and 2 bases from J, with 11 bases between. The CDR3 covers 14 residues. CDR1 is SEHNR, CDR2 FQNEAQ, per germline (reference sequence). CDR3 nucleotides: TGTGCCAGCAGCTCAGGGGGAGGACAAGAGACCCAGTACTTC. Translating it yields CASSSGGGQETQYF.

The chain is built from TRBV9 and TRBJ2-1, with 8 positions matching TRBD1. Germline lookup yields CDR1 SGDLS and CDR2 YYNGEE. The CDR3 is 15 amino acids. With 0 bases clipped from V and 7 bases from J, the junction kept 6 bases outside the gene matches. CDR3 nucleotide sequence: TGTGCCAGCAGCGTAGCCGGACAGGGCTATAATGAGCAGTTCTTC. It is translated as CASSVAGQGYNEQFF.

The count of this clone is one. The chain has TRBV6-5 and TRBJ2-7; the match to TRBD1 covers 8 bases. The CDR3 length is 15 residues. Germline trimming cut 0 bases from V and 7 bases from J; bases unmatched to any gene: 8. Germline loops: CDR1 MNHEY, CDR2 SVGAGI. CDR3 DNA: TGTGCCAGCAGTTACTCGGGACAGGATGAAGAGGAGCAGTACTTC. Translating it yields CASSYSGQDEEEQYF.

The chain recombines TRBV7-8 with TRBJ2-3; D is uncertain. Trimming took off 1 base at V and 0 bases at J, with 5 bases between the two ends. This CDR3 is 14 amino acids long. Germline CDR1 and CDR2: SGHVS and FQNEAQ. The CDR3 is CASSLGSSTDTQYF. The DNA of the CDR3 is TGTGCCAGCAGCTTAGGTAGTAGCACAGATACGCAGTATTTT. The entire variable domain, with the rest obtained from reference TRBV7-8 and TRBJ2-3, is as follows: GAGVSQSPRYKVAKRGQDVALRCDPISGHVSLFWYQQALGQGPEFLTYFQNEAQLDKSGLPSDRFFAERPEGSVSTLKIQRTQQEDSAVYLCASSLGSSTDTQYFGPGTRLTVL.

The gene calls are TRBV19 and TRBJ2-2, with D possibly called TRBD1 or TRBD2 (5 bases each). V lost 5 bases and J 9 bases, leaving 22 bases between the germline ends. From germline, CDR1 is LNHDA and CDR2 SQIVND (reference sequence). The CDR3 spans 16 residues. CDR3 in amino acids: CASSLSGTAGPWELFF. CDR3 nucleotide sequence: TGTGCCAGTAGTCTCTCCGGGACGGCGGGTCCATGGGAGCTGTTTTTT.

This sequence joins TRBV5-1 and TRBJ2-3, with 10 nucleotides matching TRBD2. Germline CDR1 reads SGHRS; CDR2 reads YFSETQ. CDR3 length: 16 amino acids. V gave up 3 bases and J gave up 0 bases; unmatched junction bases: 4. The CDR3 coding sequence is TGCGCCAGCAGCTATTATAGCGGGGGGAGCACAGATACGCAGTATTTT. It is translated as CASSYYSGGSTDTQYF.

The V call is TRBV5-1, the J call TRBJ1-4, with D unresolved. Trimming left V 0 bases short and J 14 bases short, with 17 bases between. This CDR3 is 14 amino acids long. The V gene's germline CDR1 is SGHRS and CDR2 YFSETQ. The CDR3 region has the DNA TGCGCCAGCAGCTTGGTCGCCGGGAACCGGGCTCTGTTTTTT. It specifies CASSLVAGNRALFF.

The rearrangement uses TRBV6-1 and TRBJ1-4; D unresolved. This CDR3 spans 14 amino acids. Per the germline V gene, CDR1 is MNHNS and CDR2 is SASEGT. Trimming pared 7 bases from V and 0 bases from J, leaving 9 bases between. The CDR3 coding sequence is TGTGCCAGCACCCCAGGAGCAACTAATGAAAAACTGTTTTTT. Translated: CASTPGATNEKLFF.

The CDR3 loop is CASSLNPGAENTEAFF. The CDR3 DNA follows: TGCGCCAGCAGCTTGAACCCGGGGGCGGAGAACACTGAAGCTTTCTTT. V and J are TRBV5-1 and TRBJ1-1; the D gene is possibly TRBD1 (6 bases). This CDR3 has 16 residues. Germline V lookup: CDR1 SGHRS, CDR2 YFSETQ. Trimming took 1 base from V and 1 from J, leaving 14 bases between them.

The genes are TRBV19 and TRBJ1-2; D gene unclear. The CDR3 is 14 residues long. Germline CDR1 LNHDA, CDR2 SQIVND (reference sequence). Trimming pared 4 bases from V and 2 bases from J, leaving 11 bases between. In nucleotides, the CDR3 is TGTGCCAGTAGTAGGTCGGTAAACAACTATGGCTACACCTTC. The encoded protein is CASSRSVNNYGYTF.

The chain uses TRBV6-6 and TRBJ1-3; no firm D call. With 6 bases removed from V and 4 bases from J, the gap between germline ends came to 7 bases. Germline CDR1 reads MNHNY; CDR2 reads SVGAGI (reference sequence). The CDR3 covers 12 residues. The CDR3, as DNA: TGTGCCAGCAGACCCACGGGAAACACCATATATTTT. Encoded protein: CASRPTGNTIYF.

The chain employs TRBV29-1 and TRBJ2-7, with 10 bases that match TRBD2. Germline loops: CDR1 SQVTM, CDR2 ANQGSEA. The J segment lost 3 bases and the V segment lost 4 bases, leaving 6 bases of the junction unmatched. CDR3 length: 14 amino acids. Here the CDR3 DNA reads TGCAGCGTTGGGAGAGCGGGGGGGATCTACGAGCAGTACTTC. Translated: CSVGRAGGIYEQYF.

This chain joins TRBV19 and TRBJ1-5; no clear D. Germline CDR1 and CDR2: LNHDA and SQIVND (reference sequence). The CDR3 length is 15 residues. Trimming shortened V by 4 bases and J by 0 bases, and 10 bases separated the two germline ends. The CDR3 nucleotides are TGTGCCAGTAGTAGTATGGCCCATAGCAATCAGCCCCAGCATTTT. This encodes CASSSMAHSNQPQHF.